A single sample is the source of the 4 T cell receptor beta chains below, sequenced in a study of blood T cell repertoires in COVID-19. TCRdb keeps only in-frame clones here, not all; method: immunoSEQ multiplex PCR. The table has some 200,000 clones, 70% to 90% seen once; the top ten hold 2.5% to 3.5%. Sequenced: peripheral blood. These TCRs come from a man in his forties with active or convalescent COVID-19.

The chain joins TRBV19 to TRBJ2-7; 9 nucleotides line up with TRBD2. With V trimmed by 10 bases and J by 5 bases, 12 bases remained unmatched. The CDR3 has 14 amino acids. Germline CDR1 reads LNHDA; CDR2 reads SQIVND (reference sequence). The DNA for the CDR3 is TGTGCCACTTCTACGGGACTAGCTTTCCACGAGCAGTACTTC. This gives the protein CATSTGLAFHEQYF.

The chain uses TRBV3-1 (or the pseudogene TRBV3-2) and TRBJ2-7, with no clear D. The CDR3 contains 13 residues. V was shortened by 1 base and J by 3 bases, with 7 bases between the two germline ends. Germline assignment: CDR1 LGHDT and CDR2 YNNKEL (reference sequence). CDR3 nucleotide sequence: TGTGCCAGCAGCCAAGGGTCAGGCTACGAGCAGTACTTC. Amino acid sequence: CASSQGSGYEQYF.

As for this clone: The sample holds other DNA sequences that translate to the same CDR3. The J gene is TRBJ1-2, the V gene TRBV28; D is undetermined. The CDR3 loop spans 13 amino acids. Germline loops: CDR1 MDHEN, CDR2 SYDVKM. V lost 5 bases to trimming and J lost 4 bases, with 11 bases between them. CDR3 residues: CASSLPGSYGYTF. The CDR3 coding sequence is TGTGCCAGCAGTCTACCTGGGAGCTATGGCTACACCTTC.

The J gene is TRBJ2-1, the V gene TRBV10-3; 8 positions agree with TRBD2. Germline V gene data show CDR1 as ENHRY and CDR2 as SYGVKD. There are 15 residues in the CDR3. V lost 4 bases and J lost 6; bases outside the gene matches: 8. The CDR3 sequence is CAISAIGGALNEQFF. Written as DNA, the CDR3 is TGTGCCATCAGTGCAATCGGGGGGGCTCTCAATGAGCAGTTCTTC.